This T cell receptor beta chain was retrieved from a study of PD-L1 blockade in urothelial cancer. Study at large: It was at 3 weeks (second dose) and 6 weeks after treatment start that blood was analyzed. Blood samples contained a median about 130,000 T cells.

Measured with immunoSEQ multiplex PCR; TCRdb has only the in-frame clones, and not every one. The sample has about 120,000 clones; about 82% are singletons. The time point here: peripheral blood 6 weeks after treatment start. General study findings and limits: Larger 3-week expansion of tumor-associated blood clones was seen in durable-benefit patients.

The CDR3 extends over 15 amino acids. In germline, CDR1 is SGHRS, CDR2 YFSETQ. V lost 3 bases to trimming and J lost 2 bases; unmatched junction nucleotides: 7. Of note for this clone: Its antigen is still unknown.

The material was PBMCs, obtained around atezolizumab (anti-PD-L1) treatment. The TCR was taken from a middle-aged man with urothelial cancer. V is TRBV5-1 and J is TRBJ2-5; 7 nucleotides match TRBD2. CDR3 protein: CASSSSGMSQETQYF. DNA for the CDR3: TGCGCCAGCAGCTCGAGCGGGATGTCTCAAGAGACCCAGTACTTC.